This T cell receptor (beta chain) was found in a study of blood T cell repertoires in COVID-19. Study summary: T cells, B-cell-depleted T cells, or PBMCs supplied cDNA or gDNA.

Germline V CDR1 and CDR2: SGHAT, FQNNGV. The length of the CDR3 is 15 residues. Trimming removed 7 bases at V and 0 bases at J, with 13 bases between. Libraries were prepared by immunoSEQ multiplex PCR; TCRdb keeps only in-frame clonotypes and omits some of them. The table has about 290,000 clones, around 88% seen once. The genes are TRBV11-2 and TRBJ2-1; TRBD1 might be the D (5 bases). The sequencing input was peripheral blood. The TCR was taken from a man in his forties or fifties with acute or convalescent COVID-19. The CDR3 nucleotides read TGTGCCAGCACCCGGACACTGAGCTCCTACAATGAGCAGTTCTTC. Its protein product is CASTRTLSSYNEQFF. Looking up the rest from reference TRBV11-2 and TRBJ2-1 gives the full variable domain: EAGVAQSPRYKIIEKRQSVAFWCNPISGHATLYWYQQILGQGPKLLIQFQNNGVVDDSQLPKDRFSAERLKGVDSTLKIQPAKLEDSAVYLCASTRTLSSYNEQFFGPGTRLTVL.